A single sample is the source of the 5 T cell receptor beta chains below, sequenced in a study of blood T cell repertoires in COVID-19. Sequenced by immunoSEQ multiplex PCR; TCRdb stores in-frame clones only, minus some. The data contain 60,000 to 80,000 clones, 84% of them singletons. Specimen: peripheral blood. These receptor sequences come from a man in his fifties or sixties with active COVID-19.

CDR3 nucleotides: TGTGCCAGCAGCCTTAGACTAGCGGGAGCATGGACCGGGGAGCTGTTTTTT. Translated, it gives CASSLRLAGAWTGELFF. The gene calls are TRBV6-2 or TRBV6-3 and TRBJ2-2, with 12 bases aligning to TRBD2. CDR1 is MNHEY and CDR2 is SVGEGT in the germline V gene. Trimming removed 6 bases from V and 5 bases from J; junction bases left unmatched: 10. The CDR3 extends over 17 amino acids.

The chain carries TRBV10-3 and TRBJ1-5; 8 positions match TRBD1. Germline V gene lookup returns CDR1 ENHRY and CDR2 SYGVKD. The CDR3 consists of 17 residues. With 10 bases clipped from V and 0 bases from J, the junction kept 14 bases outside the gene matches. CDR3 amino acids: CATQAGTGGSSNQPQHF. The CDR3 coding sequence is TGTGCCACACAAGCCGGGACAGGAGGCTCTAGCAATCAGCCCCAGCATTTT.

V gene TRBV19 combines with J gene TRBJ1-2; D uncertain. CDR3 size: 14 residues. Germline lookup yields CDR1 LNHDA and CDR2 SQIVND (reference sequence). Trimming stripped 1 base from V and 3 bases from J, with 9 bases between. The CDR3 is CASSIGWADYGYTF. The CDR3 nucleotides read TGTGCCAGTAGTATAGGTTGGGCAGACTATGGCTACACCTTC.

V usage is TRBV6-5 and J usage is TRBJ1-2; 9 bases match TRBD1. The germline V gene encodes CDR1 MNHEY and CDR2 SVGAGI. The J segment lost 4 bases and the V segment lost 6 bases, leaving 6 bases of the junction unmatched. The length of the CDR3 is 14 residues. In DNA form, the CDR3 reads TGTGCCAGCAGCCCACAGGGGGCATCCTATGGCTACACCTTC. As protein: CASSPQGASYGYTF.

The chain is built from TRBV5-1 and TRBJ1-2; TRBD1 matches 8 bases. This CDR3 has 14 amino acids. The trim removed 3 bases at V and 4 bases at J, leaving 5 bases unmatched. Germline V gene lookup returns CDR1 SGHRS and CDR2 YFSETQ. CDR3: CASSSTTGGYGYTF. CDR3 DNA: TGCGCCAGCAGCTCTACTACAGGGGGCTATGGCTACACCTTC.